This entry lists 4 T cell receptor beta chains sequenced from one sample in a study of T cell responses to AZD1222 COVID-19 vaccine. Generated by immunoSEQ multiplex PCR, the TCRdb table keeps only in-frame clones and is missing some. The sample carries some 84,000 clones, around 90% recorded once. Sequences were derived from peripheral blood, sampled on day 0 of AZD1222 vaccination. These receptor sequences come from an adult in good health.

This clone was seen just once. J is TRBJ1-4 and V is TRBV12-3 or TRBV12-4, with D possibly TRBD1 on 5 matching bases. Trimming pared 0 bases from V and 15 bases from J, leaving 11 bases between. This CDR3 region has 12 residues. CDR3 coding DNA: TGTGCCAGCAGTTTAGCACGGGGCCTTTTGTTTTTT. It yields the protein CASSLARGLLFF.

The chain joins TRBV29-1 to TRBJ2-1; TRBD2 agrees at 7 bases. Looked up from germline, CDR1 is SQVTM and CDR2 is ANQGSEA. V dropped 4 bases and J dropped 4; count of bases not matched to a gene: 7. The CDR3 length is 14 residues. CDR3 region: CSVVWEGRYNEQFF. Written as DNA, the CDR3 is TGCAGCGTTGTTTGGGAGGGCCGTTACAATGAGCAGTTCTTC.

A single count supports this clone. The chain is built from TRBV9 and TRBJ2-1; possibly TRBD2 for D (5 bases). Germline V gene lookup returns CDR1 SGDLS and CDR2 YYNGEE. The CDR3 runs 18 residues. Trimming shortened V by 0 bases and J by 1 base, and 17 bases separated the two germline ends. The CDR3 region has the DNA TGTGCCAGCAGCGTAGGTCGCCCTGGAGGTAGGTCCTACAATGAGCAGTTCTTC. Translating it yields CASSVGRPGGRSYNEQFF.

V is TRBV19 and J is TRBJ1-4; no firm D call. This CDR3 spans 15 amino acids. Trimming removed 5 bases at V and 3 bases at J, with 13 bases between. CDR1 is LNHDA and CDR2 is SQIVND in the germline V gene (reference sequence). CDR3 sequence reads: CASSLGRSSNEKLFF. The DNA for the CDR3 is TGTGCCAGTAGTCTCGGACGGAGCTCTAATGAAAAACTGTTTTTT.